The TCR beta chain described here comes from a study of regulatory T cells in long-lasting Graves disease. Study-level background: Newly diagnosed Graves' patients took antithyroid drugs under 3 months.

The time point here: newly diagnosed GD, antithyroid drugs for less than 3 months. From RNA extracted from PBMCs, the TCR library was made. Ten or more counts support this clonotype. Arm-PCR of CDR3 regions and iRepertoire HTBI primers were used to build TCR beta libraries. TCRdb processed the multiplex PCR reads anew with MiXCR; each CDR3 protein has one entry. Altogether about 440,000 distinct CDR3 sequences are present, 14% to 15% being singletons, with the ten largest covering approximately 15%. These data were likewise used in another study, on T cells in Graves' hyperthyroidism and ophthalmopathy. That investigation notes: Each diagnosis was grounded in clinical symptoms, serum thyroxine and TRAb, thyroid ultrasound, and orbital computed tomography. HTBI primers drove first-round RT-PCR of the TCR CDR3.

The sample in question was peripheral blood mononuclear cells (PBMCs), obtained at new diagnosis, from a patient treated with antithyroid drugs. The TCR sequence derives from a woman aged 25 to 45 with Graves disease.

This CDR3 is CASSFGGGGYEQYF. Here the CDR3 DNA reads TGTGCCAGCAGTTTCGGGGGAGGAGGATACGAGCAGTACTTC. The chain is built from TRBV12-3 or TRBV12-4 and TRBJ2-7, with a possible D match to TRBD2 (6 bases). The germline V and J ends were trimmed by 3 bases and 4 bases, with 13 bases remaining between them. The CDR3 runs to 14 residues.